Reported below is one T cell receptor (beta chain). What it recognizes is unknown. Sequenced by immunoSEQ multiplex PCR; TCRdb stores in-frame clones only, minus some. This sample yields about 2.3 million clones, of which over 85% are seen a single time; 0.39% belongs to the top ten. From germline, CDR1 is MGHRA and CDR2 YSYEKL. Trimming left V 1 base short and J 3 bases short, with 15 bases between. The CDR3 extends over 17 amino acids. These data come from a study of shared clonotypes between healthy human individuals. Study at large: Donor composition was a couple of women and a few men, aged 18 to 49.

Findings and limits, study-wide: Since donors were few, the genetic and exposure-history diversity represented was limited.

What was sequenced was naive CD4+ T cells from PBMCs. Subset denoted: CD45RA+ positively selected. The origin of this receptor is a man younger than 30 in good health. Some clones in this sample may be carry-over from other donors' samples. The rearrangement links TRBV4-1 to TRBJ2-2; D might be TRBD2 (6 bases). CDR3 sequence: CASSQGRGGRHTGELFF. For the CDR3, the DNA is TGCGCCAGCAGCCAAGGCCGGGGAGGTCGGCACACCGGGGAGCTGTTTTTT.